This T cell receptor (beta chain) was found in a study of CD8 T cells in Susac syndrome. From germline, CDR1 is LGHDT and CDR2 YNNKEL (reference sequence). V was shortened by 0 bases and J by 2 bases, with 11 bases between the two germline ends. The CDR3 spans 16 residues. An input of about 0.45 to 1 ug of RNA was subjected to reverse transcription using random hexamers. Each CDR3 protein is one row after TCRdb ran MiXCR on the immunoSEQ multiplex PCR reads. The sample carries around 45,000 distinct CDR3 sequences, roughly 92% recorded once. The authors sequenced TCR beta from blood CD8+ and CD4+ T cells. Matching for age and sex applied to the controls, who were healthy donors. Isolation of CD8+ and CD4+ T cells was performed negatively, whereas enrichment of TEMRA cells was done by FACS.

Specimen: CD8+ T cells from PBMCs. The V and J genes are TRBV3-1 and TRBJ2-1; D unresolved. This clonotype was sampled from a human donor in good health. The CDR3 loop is CASSQDLAKAYNEQFF. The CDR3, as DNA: TGTGCCAGCAGCCAAGATTTGGCTAAGGCCTACAATGAGCAGTTCTTC.